The entry below gives a single T cell receptor (beta chain) sequence along with its context. The antigen is unknown. CD4+ cells underwent separation, giving CD45RA+ naive and CD45RA-negative memory subsets. These data originate in a study of shared clonotypes between healthy human individuals. Whole-study findings and limits: Sorted-subset samples were not fully sequenced, rarefaction indicated. In contrast to clonotypes shared by all four donors, non-shared clonotypes had lower generation probabilities.

CDR1 is SGDLS, CDR2 YYNGEE, per germline. The CDR3 runs 15 residues. The V end lost 2 bases, the J end lost 2 bases, and 13 bases lay between the germline ends. Clones were read by immunoSEQ multiplex PCR, and TCRdb kept only the in-frame ones, dropping some. Among 2 million to 3 million clones, just over 90% were seen once, and the ten largest hold under 0.15%. The TCR sequence derives from a man aged 18 to 30 in good health. Sample: naive CD4+ T cells sorted from blood. This sample's subset: CD45RA+ positively selected. This chain connects TRBV9 to TRBJ1-2, with D perhaps matching TRBD1 (6 bases). CDR3 bases: TGTGCCAGCAGCGTTGCAGGGGCCACCAACTATGGCTACACCTTC. Amino acid sequence: CASSVAGATNYGYTF.